Described below is a single TCR beta chain sequence and its context. Its antigen is undetermined. Trimming cost V 2 bases and J 5 bases; bases outside gene matches: 0. The CDR3 sequence is 13 residues long. Germline CDR1 MDHEN, CDR2 SYDVKM. The data originate from a study of cytomegalovirus exposure and HLA in healthy donors. This table comes from immunoSEQ multiplex PCR, and its TCRdb copy is limited to in-frame clones, with some not included. The sample contains 80,000 to 100,000 clones, 87% of which appear only once. Whole-study findings and limits: The majority of TCR sequences were rare, yet some public TCRs appeared in many donors. A classifier reportedly called cytomegalovirus status with high sensitivity and specificity.

The clonotype was recovered from a woman aged 25 to 39 in good health and CMV-seronegative. The chain carries TRBV28 and TRBJ2-5; 9 positions agree with TRBD1. What was sequenced was PBMCs. The CDR3 protein is CASSLTGGETQYF. The CDR3 DNA follows: TGTGCCAGCAGTTTAACAGGGGGCGAGACCCAGTACTTC.